This record covers a single TCR beta chain. Its target is unknown. Libraries were prepared by immunoSEQ multiplex PCR; TCRdb keeps only in-frame clonotypes and omits some of them. The repertoire holds about 60,000 clones, with roughly four fifths as singletons. Sample time point: week 11, during vaccination. All doses held 300 ug of mutant IDH1 20-mer peptide, with topical imiquimod. CDR1 SGHNT and CDR2 YYREEE come from the germline V gene (reference sequence). With V trimmed by 2 bases and J by 5 bases, 4 bases remained unmatched. This CDR3 is 16 amino acids long. The record originates from a study of a mutant IDH1 vaccine in newly diagnosed glioma. Study outcomes and limitations: Pseudoprogression appeared independent of alterations in top peripheral clonotypes.

Here the sequenced sample was PBMCs, taken from a glioma patient whose treatment included an IDH1 peptide vaccine. The chain joins TRBV5-4 to TRBJ2-5; 15 nucleotides align to TRBD2. This sequence originates from a man under 40 with glioma. The CDR3: CASSFGLAGGRETQYF. The DNA of the CDR3 is TGTGCCAGCAGCTTCGGACTAGCGGGGGGGCGGGAGACCCAGTACTTC.